This TCR beta chain was sequenced for a study of OX40 agonist ivuxolimab in advanced cancers. Looking at the study overall: Hepatocellular carcinoma, melanoma, renal cell or head and neck cancer occurred in dose-escalation patients.

Remarks on this clone: Relative to the germline gene, one junction end is altered; a read error may explain this.

The CDR3 spans 15 residues. CDR1 is SGHRS, CDR2 YFSETQ, per germline. TCRdb's table, derived via immunoSEQ multiplex PCR, lists solely in-frame clones and lacks some. The sample consists of around 55,000 clones, approximately 84% of them appearing once. Source: CD4+ or CD8+ T cells sorted from blood, taken in a trial of the OX40 agonist ivuxolimab. The receptor's source is an adult with an advanced solid tumor such as melanoma, head and neck, liver or kidney cancer. V gene TRBV5-1 combines with J gene TRBJ1-2; D is uncertain. The CDR3 nucleotides read TGCGCCAGCAGCTTCACGTCCTTTACGGGATATGGCTGCACCTTC. Protein sequence: CASSFTSFTGYGCTF.